This T cell receptor beta chain originates from a study of post-analysis software for immune sequencing data. Across the study: Relapsing-remitting, secondary progressive and progressive-relapsing forms of multiple sclerosis all featured among disease courses. Points from the study as a whole: Controls had lower frequencies than patients of about 5 TRBV segments, which included TRBV5-6, TRBV5-1 and TRBV20-1. Batch-mates among the samples co-clustered strongly by F measure. In multiple sclerosis, normalized Chao1 diversity was significantly below that of controls.

TCR beta cDNA libraries had unique molecular identifiers. TCRdb passed the PCR reads through MiXCR, listing each CDR3 protein once. The data hold roughly 650,000 distinct CDR3 sequences, with roughly three fifths observed a single time. Note on this clonotype: Its antigen is not known.

Germline V gene data show CDR1 as DFQATT and CDR2 as SNEGSKA (reference sequence). The CDR3 contains 15 residues. The clonotype comes from a girl aged 2-10 years with multiple sclerosis. Sequenced material: blood. This chain connects TRBV20-1 to TRBJ2-4; possible D gene TRBD1, 6 bases. The J call is uncertain, as TRBJ2-7 better fits the DNA end. The CDR3 region is CSAGPFDRRMDEQYF. The DNA for the CDR3 is TGCAGTGCCGGCCCATTCGACAGGAGGATGGACGAGCAGTACTTC.